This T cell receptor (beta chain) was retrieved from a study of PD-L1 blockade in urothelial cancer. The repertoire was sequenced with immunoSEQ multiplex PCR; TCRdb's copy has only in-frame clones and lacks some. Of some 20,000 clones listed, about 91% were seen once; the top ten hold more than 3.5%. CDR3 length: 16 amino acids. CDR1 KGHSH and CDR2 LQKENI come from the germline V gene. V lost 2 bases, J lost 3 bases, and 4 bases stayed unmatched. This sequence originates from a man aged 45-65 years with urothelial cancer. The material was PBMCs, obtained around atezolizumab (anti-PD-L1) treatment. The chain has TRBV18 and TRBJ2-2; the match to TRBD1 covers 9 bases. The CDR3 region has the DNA TGTGCCAGCTCACCAAAAAGGGACAGGGACACCGGGGAGCTGTTTTTT. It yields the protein CASSPKRDRDTGELFF.